In this sample, the clone carrying this T cell receptor beta chain turned up a few times. Antigen specificity is unknown. Every individual TCR cDNA molecule carried its own unique molecular identifier, which allowed correction of PCR and sequencing errors. TCRdb re-called the 5' RACE reads with MiXCR, one entry per CDR3 protein. Of about 38,000 distinct CDR3 sequences in the sample, about 6% were seen once. The sample belongs to a study of spatial heterogeneity in lung cancer. Study-wide context: Alpha-chain detections were consistently fewer than beta-chain detections among the sequences. Study-wide findings and caveats: TCRs found ubiquitously expanded in tumor appeared in blood more at resection than at follow-up.

Trimming shortened V by 0 bases and J by 11 bases, and 13 bases separated the two germline ends. The germline gives CDR1 LGHDT, CDR2 YNNKEL (reference sequence). The CDR3 is 13 amino acids. Time point reported: sample taken at primary tumor resection. The study sequenced unsorted whole RNA from tumor, nontumor lung or frozen PBMC. The donor population consisted of under 75 patients with untreated, early-stage non-small cell lung cancer. The sequence was collected from a male donor with early-stage non-small cell lung cancer. The rearrangement links TRBV3-1 to TRBJ1-1; D uncertain. Sample: PBMCs, taken at surgery. CDR3 in amino acids: CASSQDWEGRAFF. The CDR3 DNA is TGTGCCAGCAGCCAAGATTGGGAGGGTCGCGCTTTCTTT.